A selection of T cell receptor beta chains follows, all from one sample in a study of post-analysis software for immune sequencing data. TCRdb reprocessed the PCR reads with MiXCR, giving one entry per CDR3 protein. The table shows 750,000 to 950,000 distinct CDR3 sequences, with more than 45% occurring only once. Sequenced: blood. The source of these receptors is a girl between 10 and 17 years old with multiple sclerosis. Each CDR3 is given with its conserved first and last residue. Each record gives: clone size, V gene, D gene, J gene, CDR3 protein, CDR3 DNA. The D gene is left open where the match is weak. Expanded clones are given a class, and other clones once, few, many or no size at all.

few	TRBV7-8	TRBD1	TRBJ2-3	CASSLIVRPLRQGTPVGQYF	TGTGCCAGCAGCTTAATTGTGCGCCCCCTTCGACAGGGTACTCCTGTCGGGCAGTATTTT
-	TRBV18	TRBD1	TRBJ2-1	CASSPMTGGREQFF	TGTGCCAGCTCACCGATGACAGGGGGCCGAGAGCAGTTCTTC
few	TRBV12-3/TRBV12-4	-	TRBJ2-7	CASSRLGLVSYEQYF	TGTGCCAGCAGCCGACTGGGACTGGTCTCCTACGAGCAGTACTTC
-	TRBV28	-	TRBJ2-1	CASRPEGWEWGNEQFF	TGTGCCAGCAGGCCGGAAGGGTGGGAGTGGGGCAATGAGCAGTTCTTC
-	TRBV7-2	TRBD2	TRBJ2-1	CASSSRPGEGRNEQFF	TGTGCCAGCAGCTCCAGACCGGGGGAGGGCCGGAATGAGCAGTTCTTC
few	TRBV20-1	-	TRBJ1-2	CSAKNMGSGAKQNYGYTF	TGCAGTGCAAAGAATATGGGGTCAGGGGCCAAGCAGAACTATGGCTACACCTTC
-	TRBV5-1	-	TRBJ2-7	CASSPLGGNGNYEQYF	TGCGCCAGCAGCCCCCTCGGAGGGAATGGAAACTACGAGCAGTACTTC
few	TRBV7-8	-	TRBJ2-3	CASSLVSGRTDTQYF	TGTGCCAGCAGCTTAGTTTCGGGACGCACAGATACGCAGTATTTT
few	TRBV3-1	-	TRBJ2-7	CASSQADRGPGTSGLEQYF	TGTGCCAGCAGCCAAGCCGACAGGGGGCCCGGGACTAGCGGATTGGAGCAGTACTTC
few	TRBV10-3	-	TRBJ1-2	CAISENPGSYGYTF	TGTGCCATCAGTGAGAACCCGGGGAGCTATGGCTACACCTTC
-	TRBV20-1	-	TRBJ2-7	CSARDRLIAYEQYF	TGCAGTGCTAGAGATCGACTCATCGCCTACGAGCAGTACTTC
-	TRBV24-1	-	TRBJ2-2	CATSDLSGGELTGELFF	TGTGCCACCAGTGATTTGAGCGGCGGAGAACTCACCGGGGAGCTGTTTTTT
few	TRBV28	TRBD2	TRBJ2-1	CASVLGLAGEAEQFF	TGTGCCAGCGTCTTGGGACTAGCGGGAGAGGCTGAGCAGTTCTTC
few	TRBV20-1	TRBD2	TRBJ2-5	CSASQGLADQETQYF	TGCAGTGCTAGCCAGGGACTAGCGGATCAAGAGACCCAGTACTTC
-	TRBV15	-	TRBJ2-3	CATSRSLAPSSGADTQYF	TGTGCCACCAGCAGAAGTCTCGCTCCAAGCTCTGGTGCAGATACGCAGTATTTT
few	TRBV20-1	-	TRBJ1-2	CSALQTGGKYGCTF	-
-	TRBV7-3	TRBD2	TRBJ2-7	CASSLGPRTSGTTVGYEQYF	TGTGCCAGCAGCTTAGGCCCCAGGACTAGCGGGACTACCGTGGGGTACGAGCAGTACTTC
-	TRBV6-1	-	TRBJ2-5	CASSPRLGSQETQYF	TGTGCCAGCAGTCCTAGACTCGGGAGTCAAGAGACCCAGTACTTC
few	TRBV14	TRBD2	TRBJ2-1	CASSRTSGVTYNEQFF	TGTGCCAGCAGCCGGACTAGCGGGGTTACCTACAATGAGCAGTTCTTC
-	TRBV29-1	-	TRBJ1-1	CSVPQGSEAFF	TGCAGCGTCCCGCAGGGCAGTGAAGCTTTCTTT
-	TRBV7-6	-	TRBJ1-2	CASSSRSGGPGYTF	TGTGCCAGCAGCTCCAGGTCGGGAGGCCCTGGCTACACCTTC
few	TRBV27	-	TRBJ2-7	CASSFSQGGYEQYF	TGTGCCAGCAGTTTTTCACAGGGAGGCTACGAGCAGTACTTC
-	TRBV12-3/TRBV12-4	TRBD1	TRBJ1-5	CASSPTGVSQPQHF	TGTGCCAGCAGCCCCACAGGGGTTAGTCAGCCCCAGCATTTT
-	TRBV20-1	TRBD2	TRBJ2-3	CSARLEGGWDTQYF	TGCAGTGCTAGACTCGAGGGAGGGTGGGATACGCAGTATTTT
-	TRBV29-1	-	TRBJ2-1	CSVPSSYNEQFF	TGCAGCGTTCCAAGCTCCTACAATGAGCAGTTCTTC